Detailed here is one T cell receptor (beta chain). The sample comes from a study of cytomegalovirus exposure and HLA in healthy donors. This PCR relied on a set of 60 Vbeta primers and 13 Jbeta primers. The repertoire was sequenced with immunoSEQ multiplex PCR; TCRdb's copy has only in-frame clones and lacks some. Here the sample spans fewer than 150,000 clones, 80% being singletons. Deletions cut 3 bases from V and 7 bases from J, with 8 bases between. This CDR3 has 12 residues. Looked up from germline, CDR1 is MNHNS and CDR2 is SASEGT. The sequenced sample was PBMCs. This sequence was found in a man in his forties in good health and CMV-seropositive. V and J are TRBV6-1 and TRBJ2-3, with a possible D match to TRBD1 (6 bases). The CDR3 sequence is CASSDRGYTQYF. As DNA, the CDR3 is TGTGCCAGCAGTGACAGGGGATATACGCAGTATTTT.